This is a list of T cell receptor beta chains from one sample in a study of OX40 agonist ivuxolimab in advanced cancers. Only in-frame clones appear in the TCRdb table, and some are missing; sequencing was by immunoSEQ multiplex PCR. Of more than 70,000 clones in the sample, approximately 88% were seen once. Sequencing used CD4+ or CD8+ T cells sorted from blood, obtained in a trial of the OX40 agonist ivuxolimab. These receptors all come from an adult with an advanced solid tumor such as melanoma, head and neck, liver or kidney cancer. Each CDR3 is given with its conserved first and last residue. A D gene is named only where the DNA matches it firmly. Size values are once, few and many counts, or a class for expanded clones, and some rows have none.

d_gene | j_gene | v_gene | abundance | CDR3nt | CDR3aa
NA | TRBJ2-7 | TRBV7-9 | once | TGTGCCAGCAGCTTAGCTCCGATGGCCCCCTACGAGCAGTACTTC | CASSLAPMAPYEQYF
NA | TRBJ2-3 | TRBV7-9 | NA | TGTGCCAGCAGCTTAAGCTCCTGGACAGATACGCAGTATTTT | CASSLSSWTDTQYF
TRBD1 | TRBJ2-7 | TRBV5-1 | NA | TGCGCCAGCAGCTTGTTCGGGACAGGGGTTGGGAGCGAGCAGTACTTC | CASSLFGTGVGSEQYF
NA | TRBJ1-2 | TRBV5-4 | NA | TGTGCCAGCAGCCCGGACCCGACTAACTATGGCTACACCTTC | CASSPDPTNYGYTF
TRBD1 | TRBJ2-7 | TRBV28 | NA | TGTGCCAGCAGTTTAAACTCGGACAGGTACGAGCAGTACTTC | CASSLNSDRYEQYF
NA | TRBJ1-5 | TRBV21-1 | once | TGTGCCACCGACAAAGTGGAATGTTGTAATCAGCCCCAGCATTTT | CATDKVECCNQPQHF
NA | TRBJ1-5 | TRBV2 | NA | TGTGCCAGCAGTGAAGATGGTCAGTTTCAGCCCCAGCATTTT | CASSEDGQFQPQHF
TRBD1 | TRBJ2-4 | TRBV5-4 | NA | TGTGCCAGCAGCTACCTGGGAGGACAGGGGGGCATTCAGTACTTC | CASSYLGGQGGIQYF
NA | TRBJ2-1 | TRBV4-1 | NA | TGCGCCAGCAGCCAGGGGTATGGGGAGCAGTTCTTC | CASSQGYGEQFF
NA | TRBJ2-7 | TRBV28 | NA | TGTGCCAGCAGCCCCTTGGCCCGGGACTACGAGCAGTACTTC | CASSPLARDYEQYF
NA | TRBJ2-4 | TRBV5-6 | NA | TGTGCCAGCAGTTCCTATGGGGGTTTGAAACCCAAAAACATTCAGTACTTC | CASSSYGGLKPKNIQYF
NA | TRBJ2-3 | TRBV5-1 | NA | TGCGCCAGCAACAGTATCGGCACAGATACGCAGTATTTT | CASNSIGTDTQYF
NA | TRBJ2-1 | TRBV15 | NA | TGTGCCACCAGCAGAGGTGGCATGGGGGACAATGAGCAGTTCTTC | CATSRGGMGDNEQFF
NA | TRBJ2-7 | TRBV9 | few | TGTGCCAGCAGCGAGGCAGGAGAATCCTACGAGCAGTACTTC | CASSEAGESYEQYF
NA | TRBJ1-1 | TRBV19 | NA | TGTGCCAGTAGCCCCTTAGGAGGGACGAACACTGAAGCTTTCTTT | CASSPLGGTNTEAFF
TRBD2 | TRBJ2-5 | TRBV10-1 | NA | TGCGCCAGCAGTGAGTTCGGGACTAGTGTCAGGGCCCAGTACTTC | CASSEFGTSVRAQYF
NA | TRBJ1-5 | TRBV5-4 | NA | TGTGCCAGCAGCGTCGGTGATCAGCCCCAGCATTTT | CASSVGDQPQHF
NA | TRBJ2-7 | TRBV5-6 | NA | TGTGCCAGCAGCCCTTCGGGGTACGAGCAGTACTTC | CASSPSGYEQYF
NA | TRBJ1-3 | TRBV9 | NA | TGTGCCAGCAGCGTAGACCCAACGCGGCAAGGAAACACCATATATTTT | CASSVDPTRQGNTIYF
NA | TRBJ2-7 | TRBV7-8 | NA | TGTGCCAGCAGCTTTCGTCCCCCGGGGTACGAGCAGTACTTC | CASSFRPPGYEQYF
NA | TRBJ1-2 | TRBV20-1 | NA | TGCAGTGCCCCCTTCCGTTATGGCTACACCTTC | CSAPFRYGYTF
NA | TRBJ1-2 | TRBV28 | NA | TGTGCCAGCACCACAGGGACTAGCTATGGCTACACCTTC | CASTTGTSYGYTF
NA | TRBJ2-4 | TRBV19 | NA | TGTGCCAGTAGTAGGGGGGAGGAAAACATTCAGTACTTC | CASSRGEENIQYF
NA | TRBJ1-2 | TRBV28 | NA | TGTGCCAGCACCGTTGACAGTTCCCACCTTATCAGCTACACCTTC | CASTVDSSHLISYTF
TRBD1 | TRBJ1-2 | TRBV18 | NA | TGTGCCAGCTCGCCACAGGGGGTTGGGAACTATGGCTACACCTTC | CASSPQGVGNYGYTF
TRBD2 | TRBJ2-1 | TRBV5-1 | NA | TGCGCCAGCAGCTTGGATCGCGGGGGTTACAATGAGCAGTTCTTC | CASSLDRGGYNEQFF
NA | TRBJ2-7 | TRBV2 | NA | TGTGCCAGCAGGTCTAGCGTCAACGCCTACGAGCAGTACTTC | CASRSSVNAYEQYF
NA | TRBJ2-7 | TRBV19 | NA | TGTGCCAGTAGTGCCCCCTCAGGGGGGCCGGCGTTTTTC | CASSAPSGGPAFF
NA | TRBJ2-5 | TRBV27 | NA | TGTGCCAGCAGTTTAACAGGGTCCCAAGAGACCCAGTACTTC | CASSLTGSQETQYF
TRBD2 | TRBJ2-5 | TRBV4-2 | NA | TGTGCCAGCAGCCAAGAGACCGGGGGGTGGGAGACCCAGTACTTC | CASSQETGGWETQYF